This T cell receptor beta chain was identified during a study of blood T cell repertoires in COVID-19. The method was immunoSEQ multiplex PCR; TCRdb's version includes in-frame clones alone and lacks a portion of them. The sample contains 150,000 to 200,000 clones, over 65% of which appear only once. This CDR3 is built from 14 residues. Trimming took off 0 bases at V and 4 bases at J, with 9 bases between the two ends. The germline CDR1 and CDR2 sequences are MNHEY and SVGEGT. The sequenced material came from peripheral blood. The chain carries TRBV6-2 or TRBV6-3 and TRBJ1-2; tentatively, D is TRBD1 (5 bases). This clonotype originated in a person aged 70 to 85 with COVID-19, enrolled during active disease. CDR3 DNA: TGTGCCAGCAGTTACTCACAGGCCGCCTATGGCTACACCTTC. Encoded protein: CASSYSQAAYGYTF.